This T cell receptor beta chain was captured in a study of T cells in narcolepsy. Study background: Healthy controls were enrolled alongside patients with narcolepsy type 1 or type 2.

Notes on the study in general: Blood of same and different patients, but not healthy controls, reportedly held recurring autoreactive clonotypes. Autoreactive HCRT-specific and TRIB2-specific clonotypes were marked in same-patient CSF-versus-blood CD4+ comparisons. Autoreactive clone sequences were missing from some blood memory CD4+ repertoires.

Comments on this clone: Antigen specificity is unknown.

Generated by immunoSEQ multiplex PCR, the TCRdb table keeps only in-frame clones and is missing some. The repertoire includes just over 20,000 clones, 90% to 95% of them detected once, and approximately 1% sits in the top ten. This receptor was identified in a human donor with narcolepsy. The sample was CD45RA- memory CD4+ T cells from PBMCs.

As DNA, the CDR3 is TGTGCCAGCAGCTTTTGGGCGTCCACAGATACGCAGTATTTT. Translation gives CASSFWASTDTQYF. The chain joins TRBV7-2 to TRBJ2-3; the D is unclear. Between the trimmed V and J ends, which lost 3 bases and 2 bases, there was a span of 9 bases. Germline V CDR1 and CDR2: SGHTA, FQGNSA. This CDR3 region has 14 residues.